This T cell receptor beta chain derives from a study of molecular identifiers for immune sequencing clone quantification. Findings and limits, study-wide: Clones of above 20 RNA copies carried over 99% of effector molecules; in naive cells they carried under 1%. For highly expanded clones, sizes could be underestimated when identical TCR molecules share a barcode.

Via MiXCR, TCRdb re-called the PCR reads, giving one row per CDR3 protein. The table includes around 65,000 distinct CDR3 sequences, 17% detected once. The table lists this clonotype with many counts. Its antigen is still unknown. Material for sequencing was naive CD8+ T cells from blood, with Jurkat cell RNA spiked in. Subset indicated: FACS-sorted CD8+CD4-CCR7+CD45RA+ naive T cells. The sequence came from a human donor in good health. Some libraries in this study had Jurkat cell RNA spiked in.

As DNA, the CDR3 is TGCAGCGTTGAATTAGGCAGGGAGGAACAAGAGACCCAGTACTTC. Its translation: CSVELGREEQETQYF. The J gene is TRBJ2-5, the V gene TRBV29-1; tentatively, D is TRBD2 (6 bases). Germline CDR1 SQVTM, CDR2 ANQGSEA. The CDR3 runs to 15 residues. V was clipped by 2 bases and J by 2 bases, with 15 bases between them.